This T cell receptor (beta chain) is drawn from a study of spatial heterogeneity in lung cancer. Germline assignment: CDR1 MNHEY and CDR2 SMNVEV (reference sequence). Trimming cost V 7 bases and J 6 bases, with 17 bases left between them. CDR3 length: 14 amino acids. Time point described: blood at routine non-recurrence follow-up after resection. The authors sequenced whole RNA from tumor, nontumor lung or frozen PBMC without sorting. Every TCR cDNA molecule carried a tag that served as a unique molecular identifier. MiXCR was run by TCRdb on the 5' RACE reads, yielding one entry per CDR3 protein. The profile shows 35,000 to 45,000 distinct CDR3 sequences, approximately 24% of them singletons.

The sequencing here drew on PBMCs, taken at follow-up. The rearrangement links TRBV27 to TRBJ2-3; TRBD2 might be the D (6 bases). This clonotype originated in a female donor with early-stage non-small cell lung cancer. As DNA, the CDR3 is TGTGCCAGCACCAGCGGGCCAGGGTGGGATACGCAGTATTTT. Protein sequence: CASTSGPGWDTQYF.